The clone carrying this TCR beta chain was seen more than once but under ten times. What it recognizes is unknown. The data were obtained in a study of OX40 agonist ivuxolimab in advanced cancers. Findings and caveats of the study: Normalized expansion of T-cell clones was also low for some nonresponders.

The CDR3 is made up of 17 amino acids. Germline lookup yields CDR1 LNHDA and CDR2 SQIVND (reference sequence). J gave up 7 bases and V 1 base, and 13 bases lay outside the gene matches. Assay used: immunoSEQ multiplex PCR; TCRdb lists only in-frame clones, some missing. The sample consists of 65,000 to 95,000 clones, around 90% of them appearing once. This receptor was identified in an adult with an advanced solid tumor such as melanoma, head and neck, liver or kidney cancer. The rearrangement links TRBV19 to TRBJ2-1, with TRBD2 matching 7 bases. This specimen consisted of CD4+ or CD8+ T cells sorted from blood, obtained in a trial of the OX40 agonist ivuxolimab. The CDR3 region has the DNA TGTGCCAGTAGTATAGGTTTTAATGGGGGGAGGGGTAATGAGCAGTTCTTC. Amino acid sequence: CASSIGFNGGRGNEQFF.